The text below deals with one T cell receptor (beta chain). Its target is not known. Trimming took 8 bases from V and 0 from J, leaving 25 bases between them. The CDR3 totals 18 residues. Germline V gene lookup returns CDR1 KGHSH and CDR2 LQKENI. The sample is drawn from a study of cytomegalovirus exposure and HLA in healthy donors. Study results and caveats: The study recorded over 150 TCR beta chains that were cytomegalovirus-associated.

Participants comprised healthy donors of bone marrow. The PCR used 60 Vbeta and 13 Jbeta primers. Profiling relied on immunoSEQ multiplex PCR, and the TCRdb table lists in-frame clones only, not all of them. The table has about 100,000 clones, 65% to 90% seen once. The sequence derives from a woman aged 70 to 79 in good health and CMV-seropositive. This chain links TRBV18 with TRBJ1-1, with a possible D match to TRBD1 (6 bases). Sample: PBMCs. The CDR3 nucleotides are TGTGCCAGCAAACCGGGGGGGGCTGGAATAAATATGAACACTGAAGCTTTCTTT. This sequence encodes CASKPGGAGINMNTEAFF.